This TCR beta chain was sequenced during a study of cytotoxic CD8 clonotypes in ibrutinib-treated CLL. Assay used: immunoSEQ multiplex PCR; TCRdb lists only in-frame clones, some missing. This table holds over 120,000 clones, about 84% found once. Notes on this clone: Its antigen is unknown.

Study outcomes and limitations: Baseline clonality, above age-matched healthy donor levels, tracked circulating CD8+ T-cell counts. Public clonotypes occurred uncommonly; on treatment, they contracted or remained stable.

The CDR3 length is 16 residues. The V gene lost 1 base and the J gene lost 1 base, with 13 bases spanning the gap. From germline, CDR1 is MNHNS and CDR2 SASEGT. This sample comprised PBMCs, obtained after 36 months of ibrutinib treatment. The sequence was collected from a human donor with chronic lymphocytic leukemia. The chain has TRBV6-1 and TRBJ1-2; D gene unclear. CDR3 residues: CASSEVSGKGNYGYTF. CDR3 in DNA: TGTGCCAGCAGTGAAGTATCGGGGAAGGGTAACTATGGCTACACCTTC.